This TCR beta chain was documented in a study of OX40 agonist ivuxolimab in advanced cancers. Overall study: Patients received the agonistic anti-OX40 (CD134) antibody ivuxolimab. Study results and caveats: Partial responders at 0.1-3.0 mg/kg had among the lowest clonal expansion.

Note on this clone: Its antigen is unknown.

Germline V lookup: CDR1 MNHNY, CDR2 SVGAGI (reference sequence). After removal of 3 bases from V and 4 bases from J, the junction contained 6 bases not matched to a gene. The CDR3 totals 15 residues. The data were produced by immunoSEQ multiplex PCR, yet TCRdb's version contains in-frame clones alone and is incomplete. The sample includes 20,000 to 30,000 clones, 83% of them seen just once. The specimen was CD4+ or CD8+ T cells sorted from blood, collected in a trial of the OX40 agonist ivuxolimab. The rearrangement joins TRBV6-6 to TRBJ1-1; 9 positions match TRBD1. This sequence originates from an adult with an advanced solid tumor such as melanoma, head and neck, liver or kidney cancer. CDR3 in amino acids: CASSYIQGALTEAFF. CDR3 bases: TGTGCCAGCAGTTATATACAGGGGGCCCTCACTGAAGCTTTCTTT.